Shown below are 20 T cell receptor beta chains from a single sample sequenced in a study of CD8 T cells in ankylosing spondylitis. Each CDR3 protein is one row after TCRdb ran MiXCR on the 5' RACE reads. Altogether roughly 30,000 distinct CDR3 sequences are present, less than 6.5% being singletons, with the ten largest covering around 1.9%. The sequenced material came from blood, either unsorted or a sorted T cell fraction (not recorded which). Receptor source: a female donor with ankylosing spondylitis or in good health (not recorded which).

In its sample, this clonotype was seen a few times. This chain joins TRBV9 and TRBJ2-5; 8 nucleotides agree with TRBD1. V was pared by 3 bases and J by 5 bases, with 9 bases of the junction left unmatched. The CDR3 is 15 residues long. Germline lookup yields CDR1 SGDLS and CDR2 YYNGEE. The DNA of the CDR3 is TGTGCCAGCAGCGCGGCCGCAGGGGGCGGGGAGACCCAGTACTTC. Translation gives CASSAAAGGGETQYF.

A few counts support this clonotype. The V call is TRBV9, the J call TRBJ2-3; no clear D gene. The V gene's germline CDR1 is SGDLS and CDR2 YYNGEE. The CDR3 totals 13 residues. Trimming pared 7 bases from V and 1 base from J, leaving 10 bases between. CDR3 nucleotide sequence: TGTGCCAGCCGACCTTCGGGCACAGATACGCAGTATTTT. Its protein is CASRPSGTDTQYF.

This clonotype has a handful of counts. The chain is built from TRBV9 and TRBJ2-2; perhaps TRBD2 as D (5 bases). Per germline, CDR1 SGDLS and CDR2 YYNGEE. The CDR3 totals 17 residues. Trimming pared 0 bases from V and 0 bases from J, leaving 12 bases between. CDR3 region: CASSVARRWSNTGELFF. CDR3 sequence (DNA): TGTGCCAGCAGCGTAGCGCGGAGGTGGTCGAACACCGGGGAGCTGTTTTTT.

This clonotype came up a few times. The chain joins TRBV9 to TRBJ2-6; the D is unclear. CDR3 size: 14 residues. The germline V gene has CDR1 SGDLS and CDR2 YYNGEE. Trimming cost V 2 bases and J 1 base, with 4 bases left between them. The CDR3: CASSVKSGANVLTF. CDR3 bases: TGTGCCAGCAGCGTCAAGTCTGGGGCCAACGTCCTGACTTTC.

This clonotype was detected ten times or more. The rearrangement links TRBV9 to TRBJ1-2, with D possibly being TRBD1 (6 bases). V lost 5 bases to trimming and J lost 4 bases, with 21 bases between them. This CDR3 has 16 amino acids. Germline V gene sequence: CDR1 SGDLS, CDR2 YYNGEE. CDR3 coding DNA: TGTGCCAGCAGACGGTCAGGGGCAGGATGGAGCTATGGCTACACCTTC. Its translation: CASRRSGAGWSYGYTF.

This clonotype was seen at least ten times. The chain has TRBV9 and TRBJ2-7; D is unresolved. Trimming shortened V by 0 bases and J by 0 bases, and 4 bases separated the two germline ends. CDR1 is SGDLS, CDR2 YYNGEE, per germline. CDR3 length equals 13 residues. The CDR3 region has the DNA TGTGCCAGCAGCGTAGGCCCCTCCTACGAGCAGTACTTC. Translating gives CASSVGPSYEQYF.

This clonotype was found many times. The J gene is TRBJ2-2, the V gene TRBV9, with a weak D call TRBD2 (5 bases). Germline CDR1 SGDLS, CDR2 YYNGEE. This CDR3 is 14 amino acids long. Trimming removed 4 bases from V and 1 base from J, with 8 bases in between. Written as DNA, the CDR3 is TGTGCCAGCAGCTCACTAGGGAACACCGGGGAGCTGTTTTTT. Translating it yields CASSSLGNTGELFF.

At least ten counts were recorded for this clonotype. The chain is built from TRBV9 and TRBJ2-1, with 7 positions matching TRBD1. The ends lost 3 bases at V and 4 bases at J; junction bases unmatched: 4. CDR1 is SGDLS and CDR2 is YYNGEE in the germline V gene. The CDR3 totals 14 residues. The CDR3 reads CASSARTGYNEQFF. For the CDR3, the DNA is TGTGCCAGCAGCGCCCGGACAGGTTACAATGAGCAGTTCTTC.

This clonotype is classed as medium-sized. The V gene is TRBV9, the J gene TRBJ2-3; perhaps TRBD2 as D (6 bases). Germline V gene lookup returns CDR1 SGDLS and CDR2 YYNGEE. Trimming removed 0 bases at V and 1 base at J, with 9 bases between. The CDR3 is 15 amino acids. The CDR3 sequence: CASSVGASGTDTQYF. CDR3 DNA sequence: TGTGCCAGCAGCGTAGGTGCTAGCGGCACAGATACGCAGTATTTT.

This clonotype was recorded at least ten times. This rearrangement joins TRBV9 to TRBJ1-1, with unresolved D. The CDR3 sequence is 13 residues long. Germline CDR1 SGDLS, CDR2 YYNGEE. V lost 0 bases and J lost 11, with 14 bases in between. In DNA, the CDR3 is TGTGCCAGCAGCGTAGGTCTGAGGTCAGATGCTTTCTTT. Residues: CASSVGLRSDAFF.

The table lists this clonotype with many counts. The chain joins TRBV9 to TRBJ2-2; a possible D gene is TRBD1 (5 bases). The CDR3 sequence is 16 residues long. In germline, CDR1 is SGDLS, CDR2 YYNGEE. Trimming took off 0 bases at V and 3 bases at J, with 12 bases between the two ends. In DNA form, the CDR3 reads TGTGCCAGCAGCGTAGCTCCGCAGGGTGACACCGGGGAGCTGTTTTTT. Translated, it gives CASSVAPQGDTGELFF.

This chain links TRBV9 with TRBJ2-2; 8 nucleotides line up with TRBD2. CDR1 and CDR2 from the germline V gene are SGDLS and YYNGEE. CDR3 length: 17 amino acids. V shed 3 bases, J shed 9 bases, and the junction held 16 bases outside the gene matches. CDR3 sequence: CASSEGGGRTSPWELFF. The CDR3 region has the DNA TGTGCCAGCAGCGAAGGAGGGGGACGGACTAGCCCGTGGGAGCTGTTTTTT.

A few counts support this clonotype. The J gene is TRBJ2-3, the V gene TRBV9; 12 positions match TRBD2. The CDR3 is 18 residues long. The junction had 11 bases not matched to a gene; V was cut back by 2 bases and J by 4 bases. Germline values: CDR1 SGDLS, CDR2 YYNGEE. CDR3 sequence reads: CASSVRLAGADGADTQYF. The CDR3 coding sequence is TGTGCCAGCAGCGTGAGACTAGCGGGAGCTGATGGTGCAGATACGCAGTATTTT.

This clonotype was recorded many times. V and J are TRBV9 and TRBJ2-1; a possible D gene is TRBD1 (5 bases). Trimming removed 0 bases from V and 8 bases from J, with 12 bases in between. The CDR3 has 14 residues. Germline assignment: CDR1 SGDLS and CDR2 YYNGEE. The CDR3 loop is CASSVATVGDEQFF. The CDR3 nucleotides are TGTGCCAGCAGCGTAGCTACGGTAGGGGATGAGCAGTTCTTC.

This clonotype is medium-sized within its sample. The gene calls are TRBV9 and TRBJ1-3; tentatively, D is TRBD1 (6 bases). Germline CDR1 reads SGDLS; CDR2 reads YYNGEE. Trimming stripped 7 bases from V and 2 bases from J, with 16 bases between. This CDR3 contains 15 residues. The CDR3: CASSEGGSTGNTIYF. The CDR3 DNA follows: TGTGCCAGCTCCGAGGGGGGTTCAACTGGAAACACCATATATTTT.

By proportion, this clonotype is medium-sized. The chain recombines TRBV9 with TRBJ1-2, with D tentatively TRBD1 (5 bases). V shed 0 bases and J shed 3 bases, with 12 bases lying between them. CDR3 length: 15 amino acids. Germline V CDR1 and CDR2: SGDLS, YYNGEE. The CDR3 region has the DNA TGTGCCAGCAGCGTAGACGGCCGGGGGGACTATGGCTACACCTTC. It is translated as CASSVDGRGDYGYTF.

This clonotype was picked up many times. This sequence joins TRBV9 and TRBJ1-3; TRBD1 agrees at 7 bases. The CDR3 has 17 amino acids. Trimming took 1 base from V and 0 from J; bases not matched to a gene: 7. Germline V lookup: CDR1 SGDLS, CDR2 YYNGEE. The DNA for the CDR3 is TGTGCCAGCAGCGTATCCGGAAACAGGGGCTCTGGAAACACCATATATTTT. Translating it yields CASSVSGNRGSGNTIYF.

This clonotype has a count of ten or more. The chain is built from TRBV9 and TRBJ1-2, with D possibly matching TRBD1 (5 bases). The CDR3 sequence is 15 residues long. Germline lookup yields CDR1 SGDLS and CDR2 YYNGEE. The V gene lost 5 bases and the J gene lost 4 bases, with 18 bases spanning the gap. The CDR3 coding sequence is TGTGCCAGCAGGTCGGGTGGAGGGGCGGGCTATGGCTACACCTTC. This codes for CASRSGGGAGYGYTF.

There are many counts of this clonotype. V is TRBV9 and J is TRBJ2-7; D gene ambiguous. Trimming cost V 4 bases and J 6 bases, with 11 bases left between them. The CDR3 loop spans 12 amino acids. Germline CDR1 is SGDLS and CDR2 is YYNGEE. DNA for the CDR3: TGTGCCAGCAGCCCTGGAAGATCCGAGCAGTACTTC. It yields the protein CASSPGRSEQYF.

The CDR3 reads CASRKVSTDTQYF. For the CDR3, the DNA is TGTGCCAGCAGAAAGGTCAGCACAGATACGCAGTATTTT. The chain combines TRBV9 with TRBJ2-3; no definite D call. V dropped 5 bases and J dropped 0 bases, with 7 bases sitting between them. CDR1 is SGDLS, CDR2 YYNGEE, per germline. This CDR3 contains 13 residues.